This T cell receptor (beta chain) was documented in a study of identical twins. Each CDR3 protein gets one entry after TCRdb re-called the 5' RACE reads with MiXCR. The sample has about 700,000 distinct CDR3 sequences, 6.1% seen once; the top ten hold 1.5% to 2%. Trimming left V 3 bases short and J 2 bases short, with 17 bases between. Per the germline V gene, CDR1 is MDHEN and CDR2 is SYDVKM. The CDR3 runs to 16 residues. The receptor was isolated from a man aged 18 to 30 in good health. The specimen sequenced was naive T cells sorted from blood. The chain uses TRBV28 and TRBJ2-7; possibly TRBD2 for D (6 bases). CDR3 amino acids: CASSLGQGLLTYEQYF. The CDR3 coding sequence is TGTGCCAGCAGTTTGGGCCAGGGACTTTTAACCTACGAGCAGTACTTC.